This T cell receptor beta chain is drawn from a study of early T cells in non-severe SARS-CoV-2 infection. Study at large: Unpaired chains resulted from sequencing bulk RNA of unsorted whole blood.

This clonotype has ten or more counts. What it recognizes is unknown. Unique molecular identifier tags were affixed to discrete cDNA molecules. MiXCR, applied by TCRdb to the 5' RACE reads, yields one record per CDR3 protein. Here the sample spans about 76,000 distinct CDR3 sequences, about 14% being singletons. The study, taken as a whole, reports: Anti-spike CD8 responses were favored in VDJdb matching, and private and CD4 specificities were missed.

Germline V gene lookup returns CDR1 MNHNS and CDR2 SASEGT. Deletions cut 6 bases from V and 0 bases from J, with 15 bases between. The CDR3 runs 16 residues. The specimen was whole blood. This TCR was sampled from an adult who was a healthcare worker with PCR-confirmed SARS-CoV-2 infection or an uninfected control (not recorded which). The rearrangement links TRBV6-1 to TRBJ1-5; D is possibly TRBD1 (5 bases). The CDR3, as DNA: TGTGCCAGCAGCCTAACATCGACAGCTAGCAATCAGCCCCAGCATTTT. Amino acid sequence: CASSLTSTASNQPQHF.